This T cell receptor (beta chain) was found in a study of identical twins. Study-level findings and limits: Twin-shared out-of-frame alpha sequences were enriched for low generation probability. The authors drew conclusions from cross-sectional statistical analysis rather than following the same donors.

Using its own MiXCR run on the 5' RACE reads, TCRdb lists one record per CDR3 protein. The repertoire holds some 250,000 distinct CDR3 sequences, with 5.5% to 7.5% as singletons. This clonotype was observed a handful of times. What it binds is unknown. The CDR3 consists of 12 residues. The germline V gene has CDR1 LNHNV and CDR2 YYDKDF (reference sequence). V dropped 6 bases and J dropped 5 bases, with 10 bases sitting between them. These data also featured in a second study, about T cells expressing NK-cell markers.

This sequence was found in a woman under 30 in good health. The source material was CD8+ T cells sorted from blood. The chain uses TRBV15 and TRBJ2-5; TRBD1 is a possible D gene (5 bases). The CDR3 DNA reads TGTGCCACCAGTCAGGGTTGGGAGACCCAGTACTTC. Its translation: CATSQGWETQYF.